The 5 T cell receptor beta chains listed next were all sequenced from one sample in a study of response to subunit inactivated influenza vaccine. TCRdb processed the RT-PCR reads anew with MiXCR; each CDR3 protein has one entry. The sample lists hundreds of thousands of distinct CDR3 sequences, roughly 14% occurring once. The sequenced sample was PBMCs from blood, obtained less than 15 days before vaccination. These receptor sequences come from a man aged 50-60 years who received an inactivated influenza vaccine.

V and J are TRBV4-1 and TRBJ2-6; TRBD1 matches at 8 bases. The CDR3 is made up of 18 amino acids. Germline V CDR1 and CDR2: MGHRA, YSYEKL. With 1 base clipped from V and 0 bases from J, the junction kept 5 bases outside the gene matches. The CDR3 region has the DNA TGCGCCAGCAGCCAAGGGACAGGGTTCTACTCTGGGGCCAACGTCCTGACTTTC. It codes for CASSQGTGFYSGANVLTF.

This clonotype was seen only a few times. Mismatch with germline at one junction end may stem from a read error. V usage is TRBV5-1 and J usage is TRBJ2-3; a weak D match, TRBD2 (9 bases). The CDR3 loop spans 15 amino acids. The germline V gene encodes CDR1 SGHRS and CDR2 YFSETQ. DNA of the CDR3: TGCGCCAGCAGCGGCGGACAGGGCCTAGCGGGGACCCCGCATTTT. This gives the protein CASSGGQGLAGTPHF.

This chain links TRBV7-6 with TRBJ1-2; 7 nucleotides line up with TRBD1. CDR1 and CDR2 from the germline V gene are SGHVS and FNYEAQ. With 0 bases clipped from V and 5 bases from J, the junction kept 9 bases outside the gene matches. The CDR3 spans 16 residues. The CDR3 reads CASSLAIGTDVYGYTF. The DNA for the CDR3 is TGTGCCAGCAGCTTAGCGATAGGGACAGACGTATATGGCTACACCTTC.

The J gene is TRBJ2-2, the V gene TRBV2, with D tentatively TRBD2 (6 bases). V was cut by 4 bases and J by 5 bases, with 14 bases left in between. Germline V lookup: CDR1 SNHLY, CDR2 FYNNEI. CDR3 length equals 15 residues. Here the CDR3 DNA reads TGTGCCAGCAGTGGAACAGTTGGGGGGACCGGGGAGCTGTTTTTT. Translation: CASSGTVGGTGELFF. The whole variable domain, filled in from reference TRBV2 and TRBJ2-2, reads EPEVTQTPSHQVTQMGQEVILRCVPISNHLYFYWYRQILGQKVEFLVSFYNNEISEKSEIFDDQFSVERPDGSNFTLKIRSTKLEDSAMYFCASSGTVGGTGELFFGEGSRLTVL.

This clonotype was detected a few times. The rearrangement uses TRBV20-1 and TRBJ2-3; D may be TRBD2 (5 bases). This CDR3 region has 15 residues. The germline gives CDR1 DFQATT, CDR2 SNEGSKA (reference sequence). V was cut by 0 bases and J by 4 bases, with 14 bases left in between. CDR3: CSARDEGSAADTQYF. The CDR3 DNA follows: TGCAGTGCTAGAGATGAGGGCAGTGCGGCAGATACGCAGTATTTT.